This TCR beta chain derives from a study of cytomegalovirus exposure and HLA in healthy donors. CDR3 length: 11 amino acids. The germline V gene has CDR1 SGHRS and CDR2 YFSETQ. Between the trimmed V and J ends, which lost 4 bases and 8 bases, there was a span of 9 bases. The PCR employed 60 Vbeta primers together with 13 Jbeta primers. Here immunoSEQ multiplex PCR was the method, and the copy in TCRdb shows in-frame clones only, minus some. Seen here are about 190,000 clones, 85% to 90% observed once, and the top ten hold under 2%. The sequencing input was PBMCs. The chain uses TRBV5-1 and TRBJ1-2; D ambiguous. The source is a woman aged 18-29 years in good health and CMV-seronegative. The CDR3 bases are TGCGCCAGCAGCGACTCCACCGGCTACACCTTC. Translating it yields CASSDSTGYTF.